The clone carrying this T cell receptor (beta chain) was recorded once. The same CDR3 arises from other DNA sequences in this sample as well. CDR1 and CDR2 from the germline V gene are KGHSH and LQKENI. The CDR3 is made up of 15 amino acids. With 3 bases removed from V and 2 bases from J, the gap between germline ends came to 13 bases. Original analysis: Counts of nucleated cells, estimated from reference gene primer amplification, were obtained. Using immunoSEQ multiplex PCR, the repertoire was profiled, and TCRdb retains in-frame clones only, with some absent. For V, J and clone size, that table is used; D and trimming come from the DNA. The repertoire holds 160,000 or so clones, with roughly 88% as singletons. This sample was included in a study of blood T cell repertoires in COVID-19. Study details: Acute and convalescent COVID-19 samples came from the United States, Italy and Spain. Nucleic acid was either cDNA or gDNA, and it came from T cells, B-cell-depleted T cells, or PBMCs.

This rearrangement joins TRBV18 to TRBJ1-1; D is perhaps TRBD1 (6 bases). The specimen was peripheral blood. The receptor was isolated from a man aged 18-30 years with acute or convalescent COVID-19. CDR3 residues: CASSPREGGNTEAFF. The CDR3 nucleotides read TGTGCCAGCTCACCGAGGGAGGGGGGAAACACTGAAGCTTTCTTT.